One and the same sample provided the 12 T cell receptor beta chains below, sequenced in a study of blood T cell repertoires in COVID-19. Assay used: immunoSEQ multiplex PCR; TCRdb lists only in-frame clones, some missing. Here the sample spans about 81,000 clones, 91% being singletons. The sample was peripheral blood. The receptors were sampled from a woman between 50 and 59 years old in a cohort sampled during active COVID-19.

V and J are TRBV7-9 and TRBJ1-3, with TRBD1 as a possible D gene (5 bases). This CDR3 has 15 amino acids. CDR1 is SEHNR, CDR2 FQNEAQ, per germline (reference sequence). The V gene lost 1 base and the J gene lost 3 bases, with 10 bases spanning the gap. The CDR3 DNA is TGTGCCAGCAGCTTAGGGGCAGGGTTTGGAAACACCATATATTTT. Protein product: CASSLGAGFGNTIYF.

The chain couples TRBV18 to TRBJ2-3, with 8 positions matching TRBD1. This CDR3 region has 17 residues. The J segment lost 1 base and the V segment lost 3 bases, leaving 9 bases of the junction unmatched. CDR1 KGHSH and CDR2 LQKENI come from the germline V gene. The chain's CDR3 is CASSPRPPGQGTDTQYF. CDR3 DNA: TGTGCCAGCTCACCTAGGCCGCCGGGACAGGGCACAGATACGCAGTATTTT.

The V gene is TRBV5-5, the J gene TRBJ1-4; D ambiguous. Per germline, CDR1 SGHKS and CDR2 YYEKEE (reference sequence). The V gene lost 2 bases and the J gene lost 6 bases, with 14 bases spanning the gap. The CDR3 consists of 15 residues. As DNA, the CDR3 is TGTGCCAGCAGCTTAGCCGCTGCGAGGGATGAAAAACTGTTTTTT. It encodes CASSLAAARDEKLFF.

The chain couples TRBV5-1 to TRBJ2-2; 13 bases map to TRBD2. The germline gives CDR1 SGHRS, CDR2 YFSETQ. The V gene end was trimmed by 4 bases and the J gene end by 1 base; junction bases not matched to a gene: 7. This CDR3 region has 18 residues. The CDR3 coding sequence is TGCGCCAGCAGCCTCGGACTAGCGGGAGTTCGGAACACCGGGGAGCTGTTTTTT. Its translation: CASSLGLAGVRNTGELFF. Filled out from reference TRBV5-1 and TRBJ2-2, the complete variable domain reads KAGVTQTPRYLIKTRGQQVTLSCSPISGHRSVSWYQQTPGQGLQFLFEYFSETQRNKGNFPGRFSGRQFSNSRSEMNVSTLELGDSALYLCASSLGLAGVRNTGELFFGEGSRLTVL.

The genes are TRBV28 and TRBJ2-1, with 10 bases that match TRBD2. Germline loops: CDR1 MDHEN, CDR2 SYDVKM. This CDR3 has 14 amino acids. J gave up 7 bases and V 8 bases, and 8 bases lay outside the gene matches. CDR3 bases: TGTGCCAGCGGTCAAGCGGGAGGGCCGAATGAGCAGTTCTTC. Translation: CASGQAGGPNEQFF.

This chain links TRBV19 with TRBJ2-7, with 11 bases aligning to TRBD2. CDR1 is LNHDA, CDR2 SQIVND, per germline (reference sequence). V lost 6 bases to trimming and J lost 0 bases; unmatched junction nucleotides: 1. The CDR3 contains 14 residues. The CDR3 nucleotides are TGTGCCAGTAGGCTAGCGGGAGGCTCCTACGAGCAGTACTTC. It yields the protein CASRLAGGSYEQYF. The variable domain in full, completed from reference TRBV19 and TRBJ2-7, reads DGGITQSPKYLFRKEGQNVTLSCEQNLNHDAMYWYRQDPGQGLRLIYYSQIVNDFQKGDIAEGYSVSREKKESFPLTVTSAQKNPTAFYLCASRLAGGSYEQYFGPGTRLTVT.

The chain carries TRBV10-2 and TRBJ2-3, with 9 bases that match TRBD2. The CDR3 runs to 19 residues. In germline, CDR1 is WSHSY, CDR2 SAAADI. Trimming at V came to 0 bases and at J to 1 base, leaving 11 bases not matched to a gene. The DNA of the CDR3 is TGCGCCAGCAGTGAGTCCCTAGCGGGACCGGGGATTGGCACAGATACGCAGTATTTT. Its protein is CASSESLAGPGIGTDTQYF.

The rearrangement uses TRBV4-2 and TRBJ2-1, with a tentative D call TRBD2 (6 bases). Trimming removed 0 bases at V and 11 bases at J, with 17 bases between. Looked up from germline, CDR1 is LGHNA and CDR2 is YNFKEQ. This CDR3 comprises 15 residues. The CDR3 loop reads CASSQDSARLEKQFF. The DNA of the CDR3 is TGTGCCAGCAGCCAAGATTCAGCCCGACTAGAGAAGCAGTTCTTC.

The table lists this clone with a count of one. The chain combines TRBV25-1 with TRBJ2-2, with 11 bases that match TRBD2. The CDR3 has 15 amino acids. The germline gives CDR1 MGHDK, CDR2 SYGVNS. V shed 4 bases, J shed 4 bases, and the junction held 2 bases outside the gene matches. CDR3 amino acids: CASSVAGGVTGELFF. CDR3 bases: TGTGCCAGCAGTGTAGCGGGAGGGGTCACCGGGGAGCTGTTTTTT.

The chain links TRBV5-1 to TRBJ2-5, with 8 bases identical to TRBD2. With 3 bases clipped from V and 2 bases from J, the junction kept 3 bases outside the gene matches. Germline lookup yields CDR1 SGHRS and CDR2 YFSETQ. The length of the CDR3 is 14 residues. CDR3 residues: CASSYAGGQETQYF. The CDR3 region has the DNA TGCGCCAGCAGCTACGCGGGGGGACAAGAGACCCAGTACTTC. The whole variable domain, remainder taken from reference TRBV5-1 and TRBJ2-5, is KAGVTQTPRYLIKTRGQQVTLSCSPISGHRSVSWYQQTPGQGLQFLFEYFSETQRNKGNFPGRFSGRQFSNSRSEMNVSTLELGDSALYLCASSYAGGQETQYFGPGTRLLVL.

The rearrangement links TRBV19 to TRBJ1-3; no clear D. Per the germline V gene, CDR1 is LNHDA and CDR2 is SQIVND (reference sequence). This CDR3 is 15 amino acids long. V lost 3 bases to trimming and J lost 5 bases, with 14 bases between them. The CDR3 bases are TGTGCCAGTAGTATGCCTGGGCAGTCTCGAAACACCATATATTTT. The encoded protein is CASSMPGQSRNTIYF.

V and J are TRBV30 and TRBJ2-3; D remains unclear. The CDR3 consists of 12 residues. Germline values: CDR1 GTSNPN, CDR2 SVGIG (reference sequence). V gave up 2 bases and J gave up 2 bases, with 5 bases separating them. CDR3 in amino acids: CAWSMATDTQYF. CDR3 DNA: TGTGCCTGGAGTATGGCCACAGATACGCAGTATTTT.